The present entry profiles one T cell receptor beta chain with its context. Its specificity is not known. This sample stems from a study of cytomegalovirus exposure and HLA in healthy donors. Findings and caveats of the study: Most TCR sequences were seen very rarely across donors, but some public TCRs occurred in many. Later analysis indicated greater clonal expansion among HLA-associated TCR beta chains than among equally common other chains.

With 60 Vbeta and 13 Jbeta primers, the PCR was carried out. The method was immunoSEQ multiplex PCR; TCRdb's version includes in-frame clones alone and lacks a portion of them. The table records some 150,000 clones, approximately 64% of them present only once. The CDR3 sequence is 14 residues long. Germline V gives CDR1 MDHEN, CDR2 SYDVKM. Trimming pared 1 base from V and 14 bases from J, leaving 15 bases between. The sequencing sample was made of PBMCs. The origin of this receptor is a woman in her thirties or forties in good health and CMV-seronegative. The chain carries TRBV28 and TRBJ1-6; D unclear. The CDR3, as DNA: TGTGCCAGCAGTTTATTTCGAGGTAGATTCACCCTCCACTTT. This codes for CASSLFRGRFTLHF.